The 32 T cell receptor beta chains presented below share a single source sample, sequenced in a study of blood T cell repertoires in COVID-19. Data came from immunoSEQ multiplex PCR; TCRdb stores just in-frame clones and leaves some out. Seen here are around 70,000 clones, about 69% observed once, and the top ten hold around 20%. Source material: peripheral blood. Every receptor here comes from a man aged 70 or older with acute or convalescent COVID-19.

The rearrangement joins TRBV12-3 or TRBV12-4 to TRBJ2-3, with 11 bases that match TRBD2. The V and J ends lost 7 bases and 5 bases, in that order; junction bases with no gene match: 2. This CDR3 contains 13 residues. Written as DNA, the CDR3 is TGTGCCAGCACGCTAGCGGGAGGAGATACGCAGTATTTT. This translates into CASTLAGGDTQYF.

The chain recombines TRBV5-1 with TRBJ2-1, with D tentatively TRBD2 (6 bases). Trimming shortened V by 7 bases and J by 8 bases, and 19 bases separated the two germline ends. CDR1 is SGHRS and CDR2 is YFSETQ in the germline V gene. CDR3 length: 14 residues. Written as DNA, the CDR3 is TGCGCCAGCCGCTCCGGGACTGAGGTTGATGAGCAGTTCTTC. Protein sequence: CASRSGTEVDEQFF.

This chain uses TRBV28 with TRBJ1-4; 11 nucleotides align to TRBD1. The CDR3 totals 16 residues. The V and J ends lost 6 bases and 6 bases, in that order; junction bases with no gene match: 9. Germline CDR1 is MDHEN and CDR2 is SYDVKM. In nucleotides, the CDR3 is TGTGCCAGCAGCCCAATGAGGGGACAGGGGGATGAAAAACTGTTTTTT. Translated: CASSPMRGQGDEKLFF.

This clone has at least ten counts. The CDR3, as DNA: TGCGCCAGCAGCCAAGAACGACTGCTTGGCGGGGAGCTGTTTTTT. The encoded protein is CASSQERLLGGELFF. The chain carries TRBV4-1 and TRBJ2-2; D unclear. Germline V gene lookup returns CDR1 MGHRA and CDR2 YSYEKL. V shed 0 bases and J shed 7 bases, with 12 bases lying between them. This CDR3 has 15 amino acids.

The chain couples TRBV4-1 to TRBJ1-1, with a possible D match to TRBD1 (5 bases). Germline CDR1 MGHRA, CDR2 YSYEKL. Deletions cut 0 bases from V and 1 base from J, with 9 bases between. The CDR3 has 15 residues. The CDR3 sequence is CASSQEQGGNTEAFF. The CDR3 coding sequence is TGCGCCAGCAGCCAAGAGCAGGGAGGGAACACTGAAGCTTTCTTT.

About this clone itself: A much larger clone differs by one base, so this may be a read error. The chain carries TRBV7-9 and TRBJ1-1; TRBD1 aligns across 7 bases. Per germline, CDR1 SEHNR and CDR2 FQNEAQ (reference sequence). This CDR3 region has 14 residues. With 4 bases clipped from V and 1 base from J, the junction kept 3 bases outside the gene matches. In DNA form, the CDR3 reads TGTGCCAGCAGCTGGACAGGTGAGAACACTGAAGCTTTCTTT. Its protein product is CASSWTGENTEAFF.

The chain uses TRBV6-2 or TRBV6-3 and TRBJ2-1; TRBD2 matches 8 bases. This CDR3 spans 14 amino acids. The junction had 8 bases not matched to a gene; V was cut back by 4 bases and J by 9 bases. The germline V gene encodes CDR1 MNHEY and CDR2 SVGEGT. DNA for the CDR3: TGTGCCAGCAGTTCAGTAAGCGGGAGATTTGAGCAGTTCTTC. Amino acid sequence: CASSSVSGRFEQFF.

V gene TRBV7-2 combines with J gene TRBJ1-3; D gene unclear. Germline V gene lookup returns CDR1 SGHTA and CDR2 FQGNSA. V gave up 5 bases and J gave up 3 bases, with 11 bases separating them. The CDR3 consists of 14 residues. Written as DNA, the CDR3 is TGTGCCAGCAGCAATCCGTCGGGTGGAAACACCATATATTTT. Its translation is CASSNPSGGNTIYF.

There are a few counts of this clone. The chain carries TRBV28 and TRBJ2-1, with 8 nucleotides matching TRBD1. The CDR3 is 14 residues long. Trimming removed 5 bases from V and 7 bases from J; junction bases left unmatched: 7. CDR1 is MDHEN, CDR2 SYDVKM, per germline. CDR3 region: CASSHLDRANEQFF. The CDR3 coding sequence is TGTGCCAGCAGTCACTTGGACAGGGCGAATGAGCAGTTCTTC. Variable domain in full (rest from reference TRBV28 and TRBJ2-1): DVKVTQSSRYLVKRTGEKVFLECVQDMDHENMFWYRQDPGLGLRLIYFSYDVKMKEKGDIPEGYSVSREKKERFSLILESASTNQTSMYLCASSHLDRANEQFFGPGTRLTVL.

V is TRBV14 and J is TRBJ2-1, with 8 bases lining up with TRBD1. CDR1 SGHDN and CDR2 FVKESK come from the germline V gene. Unmatched junction bases numbered 6, after V lost 2 bases and J lost 3 bases. This CDR3 is 16 amino acids long. The CDR3 DNA follows: TGTGCCAGCAGCCAAAACGCAGGGGGCTACTACAATGAGCAGTTCTTC. Protein sequence: CASSQNAGGYYNEQFF.

This clone was counted a single time. The rearrangement uses TRBV14 and TRBJ2-5, with 9 bases identical to TRBD2. Germline V gene sequence: CDR1 SGHDN, CDR2 FVKESK. CDR3 length equals 18 residues. V lost 0 bases to trimming and J lost 2 bases; unmatched junction nucleotides: 10. The CDR3 nucleotides are TGTGCCAGCAGCCAAGACTACTACGCTAGCGGGGTACAAGAGACCCAGTACTTC. It encodes CASSQDYYASGVQETQYF.

The chain couples TRBV5-6 to TRBJ2-7; 11 nucleotides line up with TRBD2. Trimming at V came to 2 bases and at J to 3 bases, leaving 7 bases not matched to a gene. The CDR3 is 16 amino acids. CDR1 is SGHDT and CDR2 is YYEEEE in the germline V gene. This chain's CDR3 is CASSFLTSGIDYEQYF. CDR3 bases: TGTGCCAGCAGCTTTCTGACTAGCGGGATAGACTACGAGCAGTACTTC.

This chain connects TRBV7-3 to TRBJ2-7; unclear D gene. Trimming pared 5 bases from V and 6 bases from J, leaving 14 bases between. CDR3 length equals 13 residues. Looked up from germline, CDR1 is SGHTA and CDR2 is FQGTGA. Here the CDR3 DNA reads TGTGCCAGCAGCCCCTCAAACCCGGGCGAGCAGTACTTC. Translated, it gives CASSPSNPGEQYF.

This clone was seen a few times. V is TRBV18 and J is TRBJ1-1; weak D call: TRBD1 (6 bases). V lost 3 bases and J 1 base, leaving 12 bases between the germline ends. The CDR3 sequence is 15 residues long. Germline V gives CDR1 KGHSH, CDR2 LQKENI. The CDR3 DNA reads TGTGCCAGCTCACCTGATAGGGGGGGGAACACTGAAGCTTTCTTT. As protein: CASSPDRGGNTEAFF.

The chain uses TRBV28 and TRBJ2-3; perhaps TRBD1 as D (6 bases). Germline V gene data show CDR1 as MDHEN and CDR2 as SYDVKM. The CDR3 is 16 residues long. The germline V and J ends were trimmed by 5 bases and 0 bases, with 15 bases remaining between them. In DNA, the CDR3 is TGTGCCAGCAGTCAACCACAGGGAGCTAGCACAGATACGCAGTATTTT. Translating it yields CASSQPQGASTDTQYF.

This clone was counted a few times. The chain is built from TRBV10-3 and TRBJ2-1, with 7 positions matching TRBD1. CDR1 ENHRY and CDR2 SYGVKD come from the germline V gene. V trimming: 4 bases; J trimming: 7 bases; junction bases outside the gene matches: 7. The CDR3 consists of 14 residues. This CDR3 is CAISADRDSNEQFF. CDR3 DNA: TGTGCCATCAGTGCCGACAGGGATTCGAATGAGCAGTTCTTC.

In its sample, this clone was seen many times. The gene calls are TRBV4-1 and TRBJ2-7, with a weak D call TRBD2 (6 bases). The CDR3 length is 15 residues. The germline V gene has CDR1 MGHRA and CDR2 YSYEKL. Trimming shortened V by 0 bases and J by 3 bases, and 12 bases separated the two germline ends. The CDR3 nucleotides are TGCGCCAGCAGCCAAGAGGGCGGGACGATCTACGAGCAGTACTTC. Protein: CASSQEGGTIYEQYF.

This sequence joins TRBV5-1 and TRBJ2-7; 9 bases line up with TRBD2. Germline CDR1 SGHRS, CDR2 YFSETQ. CDR3 length: 15 residues. The V segment lost 4 bases and the J segment 7 bases; nucleotides outside the gene matches: 12. As DNA, the CDR3 is TGCGCCAGCAGCACCTCACAGGGACTAGCTCGGGAGCAGTACTTC. Encoded protein: CASSTSQGLAREQYF. Variable domain in full (rest from reference TRBV5-1 and TRBJ2-7): KAGVTQTPRYLIKTRGQQVTLSCSPISGHRSVSWYQQTPGQGLQFLFEYFSETQRNKGNFPGRFSGRQFSNSRSEMNVSTLELGDSALYLCASSTSQGLAREQYFGPGTRLTVT.

The chain joins TRBV3-1 (or the pseudogene TRBV3-2) to TRBJ1-5; unclear D gene. The CDR3 runs 15 residues. V lost 1 base and J 4 bases, leaving 11 bases between the germline ends. The germline V gene has CDR1 LGHDT and CDR2 YNNKEL (reference sequence). CDR3 protein: CASSQGGPGNQPQHF. In nucleotides, the CDR3 is TGTGCCAGCAGCCAAGGGGGTCCGGGAAATCAGCCCCAGCATTTT.

The rearrangement links TRBV29-1 to TRBJ2-1; TRBD2 matches at 9 bases. The CDR3 sequence is 13 residues long. CDR1 and CDR2 (germline): SQVTM, ANQGSEA. The junction had 6 bases not matched to a gene; V was cut back by 6 bases and J by 6 bases. CDR3 bases: TGCAGCGTCTCCGGGACTAGCTTCAATGAGCAGTTCTTC. It specifies CSVSGTSFNEQFF.

The chain couples TRBV4-2 to TRBJ2-1; possible D gene TRBD2, 6 bases. Trimming pared 0 bases from V and 1 base from J, leaving 16 bases between. The germline V gene encodes CDR1 LGHNA and CDR2 YNFKEQ. The CDR3 length is 18 residues. CDR3 region: CASSQDFVGLESYNEQFF. As DNA, the CDR3 is TGTGCCAGCAGCCAAGATTTCGTGGGACTTGAGTCCTACAATGAGCAGTTCTTC.

The DNA for the CDR3 is TGTGCCAGCGGGGACAGTAATAATTCACCCCTCCACTTT. This translates into CASGDSNNSPLHF. The chain uses TRBV28 and TRBJ1-6; 7 bases line up with TRBD1. The J segment lost 5 bases and the V segment lost 8 bases, leaving 3 bases of the junction unmatched. This CDR3 contains 13 residues. CDR1 is MDHEN and CDR2 is SYDVKM in the germline V gene.

The chain is built from TRBV29-1 and TRBJ1-2; D remains unclear. Trimming removed 2 bases from V and 4 bases from J, with 11 bases in between. CDR3 size: 13 residues. Per germline, CDR1 SQVTM and CDR2 ANQGSEA. CDR3 in DNA: TGCAGCGTTGAATCCAGGCCACCCTATGGCTACACCTTC. It encodes CSVESRPPYGYTF.

The V gene is TRBV9, the J gene TRBJ1-1, with D perhaps TRBD1 (5 bases). Trimming removed 0 bases from V and 4 bases from J, with 10 bases in between. CDR3 length equals 14 residues. The germline gives CDR1 SGDLS, CDR2 YYNGEE. In nucleotides, the CDR3 is TGTGCCAGCAGCGTAGGGCAGGGTGGCACTGAAGCTTTCTTT. Translation gives CASSVGQGGTEAFF.

This sequence joins TRBV5-1 and TRBJ2-7; a possible D gene is TRBD1 (8 bases). The CDR3 consists of 16 residues. Trimming stripped 0 bases from V and 7 bases from J, with 20 bases between. CDR1 and CDR2 from the germline V gene are SGHRS and YFSETQ. CDR3 DNA: TGCGCCAGCAGCTTGGCCGGGGGGCAGGGGGCTGGTGAGCAGTACTTC. Translating gives CASSLAGGQGAGEQYF.

This chain connects TRBV24-1 to TRBJ2-7; TRBD1 aligns across 8 bases. Trimming at V came to 4 bases and at J to 8 bases, leaving 12 bases not matched to a gene. Germline CDR1 and CDR2: KGHDR and SFDVKD. This CDR3 has 15 residues. The DNA of the CDR3 is TGTGCCACCAGTGACCCCGGGACAGGCTCCGAGAAGCAGTACTTC. Amino acid sequence: CATSDPGTGSEKQYF.

The rearrangement links TRBV15 to TRBJ2-6, with TRBD2 matching over 7 bases. The germline V gene encodes CDR1 LNHNV and CDR2 YYDKDF (reference sequence). V trimming: 0 bases; J trimming: 0 bases; junction bases outside the gene matches: 11. The CDR3 has 20 amino acids. This CDR3 is CATSRDLVAGRSSGANVLTF. Here the CDR3 DNA reads TGTGCCACCAGCAGAGATCTGGTGGCCGGGAGGAGCTCTGGGGCCAACGTCCTGACTTTC.

Concerning this clone: Sequence at one end of the junction differs from germline and may be a read error. J is TRBJ2-2 and V is TRBV28; TRBD1 agrees at 10 bases. Looked up from germline, CDR1 is MDHEN and CDR2 is SYDVKM. The CDR3 spans 14 residues. For the CDR3, the DNA is TGTGCCAACAGTACCCCTGAGGGACAGGGGAAGTTGTTTTTT. Translating it yields CANSTPEGQGKLFF.

The chain links TRBV9 to TRBJ2-2, with 8 nucleotides matching TRBD2. From germline, CDR1 is SGDLS and CDR2 YYNGEE. V dropped 4 bases and J dropped 5; count of bases not matched to a gene: 10. The CDR3 is made up of 16 amino acids. CDR3 DNA sequence: TGTGCCAGCAGCCCGTGGGGACTAGAGGGAACCGGGGAGCTGTTTTTT. Protein: CASSPWGLEGTGELFF.

The gene calls are TRBV5-1 and TRBJ1-1, with unresolved D. V was cut by 0 bases and J by 0 bases, with 9 bases left in between. This CDR3 comprises 15 residues. Germline V CDR1 and CDR2: SGHRS, YFSETQ. CDR3 sequence reads: CASSLVGVMNTEAFF. The DNA of the CDR3 is TGCGCCAGCAGCTTGGTCGGGGTAATGAACACTGAAGCTTTCTTT.

The genes are TRBV11-2 and TRBJ2-2; TRBD1 matches 7 bases. This CDR3 region has 14 residues. V was pared by 4 bases and J by 1 base, with 0 bases of the junction left unmatched. CDR1 and CDR2 (germline): SGHAT, FQNNGV. The CDR3 region is CASSWTGNTGELFF. CDR3 nucleotides: TGTGCCAGCAGCTGGACAGGGAACACCGGGGAGCTGTTTTTT.

The chain has TRBV2 and TRBJ1-4, with D uncertain. Trimming cost V 5 bases and J 4 bases, with 11 bases left between them. Germline loops: CDR1 SNHLY, CDR2 FYNNEI. There are 14 residues in the CDR3. CDR3 sequence (DNA): TGTGCCAGCAGTTTTGTGACTGATAATGAAAAACTGTTTTTT. Its translation is CASSFVTDNEKLFF.